This T cell receptor beta chain was obtained from a study of cytomegalovirus exposure and HLA in healthy donors (dated by TCRdb to the late 2010s). General notes on the study: In an earlier analysis of approximately 500 of the donors, 276 Gb of sequence data and some 100 million unique TCR beta sequences from 150 million to 200 million T cells were reported. Roughly 300 gigabases of sequencing data and 70 million to 95 million unique TCR sequences made up an early release that covered approximately 620 HLA-typed donors. The genetic ancestry cluster associated with self-reported Caucasian donors included over 65% of the 398 genotyped donors. The aim of the study was to test whether cataloging public T cell receptors could identify signatures of past pathogen exposure. Using immunosequencing, the study profiled T cell repertoires from 500 to 800 subjects and related those repertoires to cytomegalovirus serostatus. Besides the first cohort of around 670 subjects, a separate validation cohort made up of over 100 different subjects was used. To predict cytomegalovirus infection status, the study brought together high-throughput TCR immunosequencing, statistical association of individual TCRs with disease status, and machine learning. To study patterns of TCR occurrence, a later analysis re-analyzed previously published TCR beta repertoires from 666 donors and added high-resolution HLA genotyping. Rather than using new phenotypic data, the later analysis identified candidate immune exposures from TCR beta sequences and from how often those sequences occurred across donors. An earlier analysis of more than 450 of the donors used high-throughput TCR beta sequencing to judge whether each TCR beta V gene segment behaved as functional or pseudogenic. Donor age, sex, ethnicity and CMV serostatus were compiled alongside the repertoire data. A later genetic analysis used genome-wide SNP genotypes for about three fifths of the 666 donors, treating that subset as a discovery cohort. Every discovery cohort repertoire had been produced on one sequencing platform. Both class I and class II loci were covered by HLA typing, at four-digit resolution. The number of typed donors differed by locus: about 629-630 for A, B, C, DRB1 and DQB1; approximately 540 for DQA1; 606 for DPA1; and about 450 for DPB1. Five DR-DQ haplotypes were treated as single units for association and clustering because of strong linkage in the cohort. Across some 400 genotyped donors of the cohort, an average of 235,054 unique TCR beta nucleotide sequences per donor were sequenced, and 15% to 20% of those sequences were non-productive. Overall study outcomes, separate from this receptor: A cluster of highly shared sequence variants was judged likely to be a technical artifact of the sequencing pipeline. For the cohort, immune exposure information was limited to CMV serostatus. HLA typing was unavailable for some donors at each locus, so association tests used only the typed subset. When HLA alleles, especially DR and DQ, strongly co-occurred, TCR associations were difficult to assign to individual alleles. In a later genetic analysis, a missense DCLRE1C variant was associated with V-gene and J-gene trimming of TCR beta chains, and the association was replicated in an independent cohort. According to a later analysis, parvovirus B19, influenza, CMV and Epstein-Barr virus appeared linked to several top co-occurrence clusters. Most TCR sequences were observed very rarely across donors, whereas some public TCRs were present in many individuals. The study gave a list of some 150 TCR beta chains associated with cytomegalovirus. In a later analysis, HLA-associated TCR beta chains showed more clonal expansion and lower generation probabilities than non-associated chains that were equally common. At a false discovery rate of 0.05, a later analysis linked 16,951 TCR beta sequences to specific HLA alleles. The authors suggested that the approach could potentially be generalized to other disease states and immunological phenotypes. Broadly in line with IMGT annotations, most TCR beta V segments showed up in productive rearrangements about 87% or about 30% of the time in an earlier analysis of around 600 of the donors. The classifier was reported to diagnose cytomegalovirus status with high specificity and sensitivity in both the original cohort and the validation cohort. Linkage disequilibrium might explain the correlated functional status among segregating V segments, but an unknown experimental factor could not be ruled out. A further reported finding was that TCR beta sequences accurately predicted the HLA-A and HLA-B alleles for most subjects in the first cohort. In vitro tests confirmed that three of the cytomegalovirus-associated TCR beta chains recognize cytomegalovirus antigens. A later analysis found that most CMV-associated TCR beta chains appeared HLA-restricted, with HLA associations seemingly driven largely by CMV exposure. Sequencing depth was assumed to be roughly uniform across donors in the presence/absence analyses, though that assumption may not hold. Only TCR beta chains were sequenced in this cohort, and the absence of alpha or paired-chain data limited detectable features. Compared with the roughly 700-donor mean, donors in an Asian-associated ancestry cluster had fewer N-insertions in productive TCRs, according to a later genetic analysis. In a later analysis, TCR association rates were found to vary across HLA loci, with the most associated TCRs seen for DRB1 alleles and the fewest for HLA-C alleles. Approximately 16 rarely observed V segments, including chromosome 9 orphons, were excluded from the earlier analysis of a few hundred of the donors because counts were too low.

The protocol used for the library was the immunoSEQ multiplex PCR assay. For the multiplex PCR, a mixture combining 60 forward primers for TCR Vbeta segments and 13 reverse primers for TCR Jbeta segments was used. The CDR3 region of rearranged TCR beta genes was amplified from genomic DNA with a multiplex PCR assay. The amplified TCR beta libraries were sequenced on the Illumina HiSeq System as 87-base-pair reads. The study's processing was this. Across the roughly 600 repertoires, a later analysis counted around 80 million unique TCR beta chains, roughly 11 million of which were shared by at least two donors. A nearest-neighbor algorithm error-corrected the raw reads and collapsed the reads into unique sequences, merging closely related sequences to remove PCR and sequencing errors. V, D and J gene segments were assigned by aligning CDR3 sequences to IMGT reference sequences. Each retained sequence needed at least a six-nucleotide match to both a V gene segment and a J gene segment. A rearrangement was called productive if the CDR3 had no stop codons and remained in frame with V and J, and every other rearrangement was called non-productive. CDR3 was defined by IMGT convention, running from the second conserved V-encoded cysteine to the conserved J-encoded phenylalanine. The earlier analysis of about 590 of the donors excluded sequences that lacked an unambiguous match to a single V gene segment. An earlier analysis of 550 to 650 of the donors classified V segments as functional when productive rearrangements were above 56.7% and as segregating when the standard deviation between donors was above 5%. A statistical classification framework was built for diagnosing cytomegalovirus status from the catalog of TCR beta chain sequences. V and J gene assignment, in a later analysis, came from comparing TCR nucleotide sequences with IMGT/GENE-DB human TR gene sequences. In a later analysis, CDR3 sequences and most-parsimonious VDJ recombination scenarios were assigned using the TCRdist pipeline. In a later analysis, each TCR beta chain was defined by its CDR3 amino acid sequence together with its V-gene family, and reads lacking a unique V-gene family were excluded. A later analysis removed over 500 highly shared, low-generation-probability nucleotide sequences to deal with suspected cross-contamination and a sequencing artifact. A later analysis calculated a clonal expansion index for each public chain from normalized within-repertoire ranks of inferred template counts. In a later analysis, generation probabilities were computed using a VDJ recombination model fitted to out-of-frame rearrangements, and the results were checked against IGoR. In a later analysis, hypergeometric tests were used to score TCR-TCR, TCR-HLA and TCR-CMV co-occurrence, with a repertoire-size bias correction applied to TCR pairs. In a later analysis, false discovery rates were estimated by permuting HLA or CMV assignments 20 times. In a later analysis, co-occurring TCRs were grouped using DBSCAN, and TCRdist sequence similarity was added for clustering within HLA-allele-positive subsets. For co-occurrence clustering, repertoires with fewer than 30,000 or more than 120,000 public chains were excluded, along with about five repertoires with anomalous nucleotide sharing. What TCRdb holds here is the immuneACCESS table cut down to in-frame rearrangements. Part of the clones is not present; checked against another copy, under half of the missing clones reflect an unresolved V gene, and the others are unexplained. V and J calls and clone size come straight from that table; D and trimming were deduced from the DNA. The table for this sample lists fewer than 150,000 clones; about 80% of them were counted only once. The top ten hold about 2.2% of the sample.

In regard to this clone: It has no known antigen specificity. No per-base quality is available; no much larger clone lies one base away.

The cohort consisted of hundreds of healthy bone marrow donors. Cohort members were all nominally healthy when sampled, although unrecorded immune exposures were likely present. The donor tested CMV seronegative, placing the donor among the roughly 340 seronegative members of the cohort. Each donor provided a peripheral blood sample, and peripheral blood mononuclear cells were used for TCR beta sequencing. Genomic DNA extraction from the blood cell samples was performed with the Qiagen DNeasy Blood Extraction Kit. This TCR was sampled from a man aged 30 to 39 in good health and CMV-seronegative. Sequencing was done on a sample of PBMCs.

The CDR3 region reads CASSPQVYEQYF. In nucleotides, the sequence is TGTGCCAGCAGCCCACAGGTCTACGAGCAGTACTTC. Here the chain combines TRBV7-9 and TRBJ2-7; a tentative D call is TRBD1 (5 bases match). V sheds 5 bases and J sheds 3 bases, leaving 8 bases between their ends. From the cysteine up to the phenylalanine, the CDR3 has a length of 12 residues. The CDR3 DNA has 36 bases and is translated from base 1. The CDR1 and CDR2 encoded by the germline V gene (reference sequence) are SEHNR and FQNEAQ.